The rows below give T cell receptor beta chains drawn from one sample of a study of a mutant IDH1 vaccine in newly diagnosed glioma. Some clones are missing from TCRdb's copy, which holds only in-frame ones; the method was immunoSEQ multiplex PCR. Of 30,000 or so clones in the sample, 82% were seen once. This specimen consisted of PBMCs, obtained from a glioma patient treated with radiotherapy, temozolomide or both. These receptors came from a man aged 25 to 45 with glioma. Both conserved end residues are part of each CDR3. Fields, in order: D gene, V gene, J gene, clone size, CDR3 DNA, CDR3 protein. D genes are given only for firm matches. Rows give clone size only sometimes, using once, few, many, or a class for an expanded clone.

D: -; V: TRBV30; J: TRBJ1-1; size: -; DNA: TGTGCCTGGAGTGAGGGAGGAGGCACTGAAGCTTTCTTT; CDR3: CAWSEGGGTEAFF
D: TRBD1; V: TRBV7-9; J: TRBJ1-1; size: -; DNA: TGTGCCAGCAGCTTGGCCAGGGGGCACACTGAAGCTTTCTTT; CDR3: CASSLARGHTEAFF
D: -; V: TRBV2; J: TRBJ2-7; size: -; DNA: TGTGCCAGCAGTGAAGCGCTTGGGGGTCTCGGCTACGAGCAGTACTTC; CDR3: CASSEALGGLGYEQYF
D: TRBD2; V: TRBV5-1; J: TRBJ2-6; size: -; DNA: TGCGCCAGCAGCTTTTCCGGGGGGAGCTCTGGGGCCAACGTCCTGACTTTC; CDR3: CASSFSGGSSGANVLTF
D: -; V: TRBV7-2; J: TRBJ1-1; size: -; DNA: TGTGCCAGCAGCCTCGGACAGAGCCTGAACACTGAAGCTTTCTTT; CDR3: CASSLGQSLNTEAFF
D: -; V: TRBV6-1; J: TRBJ1-5; size: once; DNA: TGTGCCAGCAGTGGCCATCTCCAGGGGAATAGCAATCAGCCCCAGCATTTT; CDR3: CASSGHLQGNSNQPQHF
D: -; V: TRBV19; J: TRBJ1-5; size: -; DNA: TGTGCCAGTAGTATGTCCTTCGGAAATCAGCCCCAGCATTTT; CDR3: CASSMSFGNQPQHF
D: TRBD1; V: TRBV29-1; J: TRBJ1-1; size: few; DNA: TGCAGCGTGGCCGACAGGGGGCTTGAAGCTTTCTTT; CDR3: CSVADRGLEAFF
D: -; V: TRBV9; J: TRBJ2-7; size: -; DNA: TGTGCCAGCAGCGCCGGACAGACCCACTCCTACGAGCAGTACTTC; CDR3: CASSAGQTHSYEQYF
D: TRBD2; V: TRBV7-8; J: TRBJ2-2; size: -; DNA: TGTGCACTACATTGGGAGGGATCCACCGGGGAGCTGTTTTTT; CDR3: CALHWEGSTGELFF
D: -; V: TRBV7-9; J: TRBJ2-1; size: -; DNA: TGTGCCAGCAGCTCGGACATCCGAGAGCAGTTCTTC; CDR3: CASSSDIREQFF
D: -; V: TRBV5-1; J: TRBJ2-2; size: -; DNA: TGCGCCAGCACCGAGACCGCAGGGGCCGGGGAGCTGTTTTTT; CDR3: CASTETAGAGELFF
D: TRBD1; V: TRBV9; J: TRBJ2-2; size: -; DNA: TGTGCCAGCAGCGAACAGGGGCCCTCGGGAACCGGGGAGCTGTTTTTT; CDR3: CASSEQGPSGTGELFF
D: -; V: TRBV11-2; J: TRBJ1-5; size: -; DNA: TGTGCCAGCAGCGACGGGGGTTTCAGCAATCAGCCCCAGCATTTT; CDR3: CASSDGGFSNQPQHF
D: TRBD2; V: TRBV11-2; J: TRBJ2-1; size: -; DNA: TGTGCCAGCAGCTTTAGGTTTGCGGGGGGCCAAGATGAGCAGTTCTTC; CDR3: CASSFRFAGGQDEQFF
D: -; V: TRBV2; J: TRBJ2-6; size: -; DNA: TGTGCCAGCAGTATCGAGTCCTCTGGGGCCAACGTCCTGACTTTC; CDR3: CASSIESSGANVLTF
D: TRBD1; V: TRBV5-5; J: TRBJ1-5; size: -; DNA: TGTGCCAGCACCCTAGGGACAGCGAGGGATCAGCCCCAGCATTTT; CDR3: CASTLGTARDQPQHF
D: -; V: TRBV6-4; J: TRBJ1-2; size: -; DNA: TGTGCCAGCAGTCCCGGTTGGGGGGAGGCCTATGGCTACACCTTC; CDR3: CASSPGWGEAYGYTF
D: -; V: TRBV15; J: TRBJ1-4; size: few; DNA: TGTGCCACCAGCGGACGCCCGGCAACTAATGAAAAACTGTTTTTT; CDR3: CATSGRPATNEKLFF